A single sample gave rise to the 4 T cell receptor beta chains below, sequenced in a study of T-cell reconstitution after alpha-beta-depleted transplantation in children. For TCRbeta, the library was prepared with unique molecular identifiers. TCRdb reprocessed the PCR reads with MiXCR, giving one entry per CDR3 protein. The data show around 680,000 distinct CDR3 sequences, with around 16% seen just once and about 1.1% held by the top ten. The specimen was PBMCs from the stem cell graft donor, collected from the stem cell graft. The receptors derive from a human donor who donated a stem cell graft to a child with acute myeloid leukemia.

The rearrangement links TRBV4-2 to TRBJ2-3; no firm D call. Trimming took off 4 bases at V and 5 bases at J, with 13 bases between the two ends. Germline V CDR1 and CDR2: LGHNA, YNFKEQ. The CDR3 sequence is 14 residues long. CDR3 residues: CASSPILGKDTQYF. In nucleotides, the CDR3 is TGTGCCAGCAGCCCAATTCTGGGTAAAGATACGCAGTATTTT.

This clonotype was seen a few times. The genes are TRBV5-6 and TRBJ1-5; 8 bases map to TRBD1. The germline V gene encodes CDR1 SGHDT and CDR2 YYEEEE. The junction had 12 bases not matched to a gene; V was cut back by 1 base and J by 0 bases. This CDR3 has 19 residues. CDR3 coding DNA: TGTGCCAGCAGCTTGTCTGCGGGACAGGCAACATATAGCAATCAGCCCCAGCATTTT. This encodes CASSLSAGQATYSNQPQHF.

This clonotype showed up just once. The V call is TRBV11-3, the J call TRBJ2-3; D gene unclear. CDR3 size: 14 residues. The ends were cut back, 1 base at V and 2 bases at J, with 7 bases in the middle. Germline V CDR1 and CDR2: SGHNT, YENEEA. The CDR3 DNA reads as TGTGCCAGCAGCTTAGGCGCCCTCACAGATACGCAGTATTTT. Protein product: CASSLGALTDTQYF.

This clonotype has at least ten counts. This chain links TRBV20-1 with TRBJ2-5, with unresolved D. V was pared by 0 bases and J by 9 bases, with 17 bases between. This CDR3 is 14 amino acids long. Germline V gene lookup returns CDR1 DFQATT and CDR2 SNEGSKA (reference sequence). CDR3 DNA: TGCAGTGCTAGAGATTATGGCCGACCTTGGGCCCAGTACTTC. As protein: CSARDYGRPWAQYF.